These T cell receptor beta chains were read from a single sample in a study of shared clonotypes between healthy human individuals. Measured with immunoSEQ multiplex PCR; TCRdb has only the in-frame clones, and not every one. The sample holds 2 million to 2.5 million clones, around 95% seen once. Input material: naive CD4+ T cells sorted from blood. The receptors were sampled from a man aged 18 to 29 in good health. Each CDR3 is given without its conserved first and last residue. Fields, in order: V gene, J gene, CDR3 protein.

>TRBV6-1|TRBJ1-5
ASSVVPSNQPQH
>TRBV19|TRBJ2-2
ASSPRLAGTTGELF
>TRBV2|TRBJ2-5
ASGSPGREKQETQY
>TRBV7-2|TRBJ2-7
ASSYSQGAPPY
>TRBV2|TRBJ1-2
ASRDSGYGYT
>TRBV2|TRBJ2-7
ASKGGVSYEQY
>TRBV5-8|TRBJ1-1
ASSSGQKNTEAF
>TRBV4-1|TRBJ1-6
ASSQVGGNSPLH
>TRBV4-3|TRBJ1-3
ASSQETGTGGNTIY
>TRBV5-1|TRBJ1-1
ASSLVPNTEAF
>TRBV11-2|TRBJ1-4
ASSLDGRGPGDEKLF
>TRBV5-8|TRBJ1-1
ASSLIENTEAF
>TRBV7-9|TRBJ1-1
ASSLPGQPNTEAF
>TRBV27|TRBJ2-3
ASSWKDTQY
>TRBV7-2|TRBJ2-1
ASKRASGSYNEQF
>TRBV11-2|TRBJ1-1
ASSPVWNTEAF
>TRBV19|TRBJ1-2
ASSRPGTHYGYT
>TRBV7-2|TRBJ1-2
ASSLASHYGYT
>TRBV6-5|TRBJ2-5
ASSYNRVWETQY
>TRBV7-9|TRBJ2-3
ASSEGWGTQY